The 32 T cell receptor beta chains presented below share a single source sample, sequenced in a study. TRBV12-4/TRBJ1-2 clonotypes were amplified with adaptor-ligated barcode primers. Each CDR3 protein gets one entry after TCRdb re-called the multiplex PCR reads with MiXCR. The repertoire consists of hundreds of distinct CDR3 sequences, with 3.5% to 4.5% occurring once and the leading ten covering 47%. Sequencing was done on a sample of memory CD4+ T cells sorted from blood. Subset meaning: memory CD4+ T cells, CD4+CD45RO+CD25-. These receptors originate from a female donor with breast cancer.

Sample share makes this clonotype large (0.1 to 1%). The chain recombines TRBV12-3 or TRBV12-4 with TRBJ1-2; D possibly corresponds to TRBD1 (6 bases). Trimming cost V 4 bases and J 7 bases, with 10 bases left between them. The CDR3 loop spans 12 amino acids. CDR3 loop: CASSSTGLGYTF. The CDR3 DNA follows: TGTGCCAGCAGTTCCACAGGGCTTGGCTACACCTTC.

In its sample, this clonotype ranks as large. The rearrangement links TRBV12-3 or TRBV12-4 to TRBJ1-2; D ambiguous. Trimming shortened V by 2 bases and J by 5 bases, and 15 bases separated the two germline ends. CDR3 size: 15 residues. CDR3 sequence: CASSLTSKGAYGYTF. The CDR3 nucleotides are TGTGCCAGCAGTTTAACGTCAAAGGGCGCGTATGGCTACACCTTC.

In this sample, this clonotype is medium-sized. This chain joins TRBV12-3 or TRBV12-4 and TRBJ1-2; D remains unclear. Trimming left V 6 bases short and J 8 bases short, with 13 bases between. The CDR3 consists of 12 residues. The CDR3 protein is CASREAERGYTF. CDR3 coding DNA: TGTGCCAGCAGGGAAGCGGAGCGAGGCTACACCTTC.

By share, this clonotype counts as medium-sized. The chain uses TRBV12-3 or TRBV12-4 and TRBJ1-2, with D unclear. CDR3 size: 13 residues. V was trimmed by 5 bases and J by 5 bases, leaving 12 bases between them. CDR3 DNA sequence: TGTGCCAGCAGTGGCACTCCTCTTTATGGCTACACCTTC. Its protein product is CASSGTPLYGYTF.

This clonotype is labeled as large. DNA for the CDR3: TGTGCCAGCAGTTTATTCCCCTCTAACTATGGCTACACCTTC. Amino acids: CASSLFPSNYGYTF. V usage is TRBV12-3 or TRBV12-4 and J usage is TRBJ1-2; the D is unclear. This CDR3 comprises 14 residues. Trimming shortened V by 2 bases and J by 0 bases, and 7 bases separated the two germline ends.

In its sample, this clonotype ranks as medium-sized. The V call is TRBV12-3 or TRBV12-4, the J call TRBJ1-2, with D hard to call. Between the trimmed V and J ends, which lost 3 bases and 5 bases, there was a span of 7 bases. The CDR3 sequence is 12 residues long. CDR3 in DNA: TGTGCCAGCAGTTTCGAAGAATATGGCTACACCTTC. Translated: CASSFEEYGYTF.

This clonotype is medium-sized (0.01 to 0.1%) in the sample. The chain recombines TRBV12-3 or TRBV12-4 with TRBJ1-2; weak D call: TRBD1 (5 bases). The CDR3 loop spans 12 amino acids. Between the trimmed V and J ends, which lost 6 bases and 8 bases, there was a span of 13 bases. CDR3 residues: CASRRRGSGYTF. The CDR3 coding sequence is TGTGCCAGCAGGAGGAGGGGAAGCGGCTACACCTTC.

This clonotype is medium-sized in the sample. The chain combines TRBV12-3 or TRBV12-4 with TRBJ1-2, with D unclear. V was clipped by 5 bases and J by 2 bases, with 6 bases between them. The CDR3 contains 12 residues. The CDR3 loop is CASSPGNYGYTF. As DNA, the CDR3 is TGTGCCAGCAGTCCGGGGAACTATGGCTACACCTTC.

This clonotype is medium-sized (0.01 to 0.1%) within its sample. The gene calls are TRBV12-3 or TRBV12-4 and TRBJ1-2, with D maybe TRBD1 (6 bases). This CDR3 comprises 14 residues. Deletions cut 5 bases from V and 1 base from J, with 11 bases between. The CDR3 nucleotides read TGTGCCAGCAGTAGGACAGCCCTTAACTATGGCTACACCTTC. It encodes CASSRTALNYGYTF.

In its sample, this clonotype ranks as large. CDR3 in amino acids: CASSYGPDYGYTF. DNA for the CDR3: TGTGCCAGCAGTTACGGGCCGGACTATGGCTACACCTTC. The chain employs TRBV12-3 or TRBV12-4 and TRBJ1-2; D remains ambiguous. This CDR3 comprises 13 residues. V was pared by 4 bases and J by 3 bases, with 9 bases between.

This clonotype is labeled medium-sized (0.01 to 0.1%). CDR3 sequence (DNA): TGTGCCAGCAGTCCCGGCAGGGCCTTCTATGGCTACACCTTC. Translating it yields CASSPGRAFYGYTF. V is TRBV12-3 or TRBV12-4 and J is TRBJ1-2; D perhaps matches TRBD1 (5 bases). CDR3 length: 14 residues. V was pared by 5 bases and J by 4 bases, with 14 bases between.

This clonotype ranks as medium-sized. The chain uses TRBV12-3 or TRBV12-4 and TRBJ1-2, with D hard to call. This CDR3 has 14 amino acids. Trimming took 7 bases from V and 4 from J, leaving 16 bases between them. The CDR3 reads CASTGSSLGYGYTF. DNA of the CDR3: TGTGCCAGCACGGGTTCCAGTTTGGGCTATGGCTACACCTTC.

Relative to its sample, this clonotype is medium-sized. V usage is TRBV12-3 or TRBV12-4 and J usage is TRBJ1-2, with TRBD1 identical over 7 bases. Germline trimming cut 2 bases from V and 2 bases from J; bases unmatched to any gene: 2. The length of the CDR3 is 14 residues. The CDR3, as DNA: TGTGCCAGCAGTTTATACAGGGGAAACTATGGCTACACCTTC. Amino acid sequence: CASSLYRGNYGYTF.

By sample share, this clonotype is large. This chain uses TRBV12-3 or TRBV12-4 with TRBJ1-2; unclear D gene. Trimming took 5 bases from V and 2 from J, leaving 6 bases between them. The CDR3 is 12 residues long. CDR3: CASSGANYGYTF. CDR3 sequence (DNA): TGTGCCAGCAGTGGAGCAAACTATGGCTACACCTTC.

By share, this clonotype counts as large. V usage is TRBV12-3 or TRBV12-4 and J usage is TRBJ1-2; D gene unclear. V lost 5 bases, J lost 0 bases, and 13 bases lay in between. This CDR3 has 15 residues. The CDR3 loop is CASSQWTGANYGYTF. CDR3 bases: TGTGCCAGCAGTCAATGGACTGGGGCTAACTATGGCTACACCTTC.

This clonotype is medium-sized. The chain couples TRBV12-3 or TRBV12-4 to TRBJ1-2, with TRBD1 matching 7 bases. The CDR3 runs to 14 residues. The V segment lost 7 bases and the J segment 8 bases; nucleotides outside the gene matches: 13. CDR3 nucleotides: TGTGCCAGCACCCGGACAGGTGGTTCATGGGGCTACACCTTC. Translating gives CASTRTGGSWGYTF.

By share of the sample, this clonotype is medium-sized. The rearrangement uses TRBV12-3 or TRBV12-4 and TRBJ1-2, with 9 bases lining up with TRBD1. The CDR3 covers 15 residues. Trimming took 1 base from V and 7 from J; bases not matched to a gene: 7. CDR3: CASSLEGTGFGGYTF. The CDR3 nucleotides are TGTGCCAGCAGTTTAGAAGGGACAGGGTTTGGTGGCTACACCTTC.

By sample fraction, this clonotype is medium-sized (0.01 to 0.1%). This chain uses TRBV12-3 or TRBV12-4 with TRBJ1-2, with D maybe TRBD1 (5 bases). CDR3 length equals 12 residues. Trimming pared 7 bases from V and 4 bases from J, leaving 10 bases between. CDR3 loop: CASTTGTYGYTF. As DNA, the CDR3 is TGTGCCAGCACTACCGGGACCTATGGCTACACCTTC.

This clonotype turned up a few times. This chain links TRBV12-3 or TRBV12-4 with TRBJ1-2; D might be TRBD1 (5 bases). V was shortened by 4 bases and J by 3 bases, with 6 bases between the two germline ends. The CDR3 covers 12 residues. CDR3 nucleotide sequence: TGTGCCAGCAGTTCACAGGACTATGGCTACACCTTC. It yields the protein CASSSQDYGYTF.

This clonotype was found a few times. The chain recombines TRBV12-3 or TRBV12-4 with TRBJ1-2; 9 nucleotides line up with TRBD1. The V segment lost 5 bases and the J segment 7 bases; nucleotides outside the gene matches: 11. This CDR3 is 15 amino acids long. CDR3 in amino acids: CASSLMRTGAGGYTF. CDR3 in DNA: TGTGCCAGCAGTCTCATGAGGACAGGGGCGGGTGGCTACACCTTC.

By sample share, this clonotype is large. The rearrangement joins TRBV12-3 or TRBV12-4 to TRBJ1-2; TRBD1 matches 7 bases. This CDR3 contains 13 residues. Trimming removed 2 bases from V and 7 bases from J; junction bases left unmatched: 4. The CDR3 sequence is CASSLTGVTGYTF. CDR3 nucleotide sequence: TGTGCCAGCAGTTTAACAGGGGTAACTGGCTACACCTTC.

J is TRBJ1-2 and V is TRBV12-3 or TRBV12-4, with D maybe TRBD1 (5 bases). The length of the CDR3 is 14 residues. Trimming took off 5 bases at V and 6 bases at J, with 16 bases between the two ends. The CDR3 sequence is CASSTKGSLNGYTF. The CDR3 DNA sequence: TGTGCCAGCAGTACGAAGGGGAGCCTGAATGGCTACACCTTC.

By proportion, this clonotype is large (0.1 to 1%). The chain links TRBV12-3 or TRBV12-4 to TRBJ1-2; 8 nucleotides match TRBD1. The junction had 11 bases not matched to a gene; V was cut back by 6 bases and J by 5 bases. This CDR3 region has 15 residues. The CDR3 reads CASRRLPGTGYGYTF. The CDR3 DNA follows: TGTGCCAGCAGGAGACTTCCCGGGACAGGTTATGGCTACACCTTC.

By frequency in the sample, this clonotype is medium-sized (0.01 to 0.1%). The chain combines TRBV12-3 or TRBV12-4 with TRBJ1-2, with D uncertain. The germline V and J ends were trimmed by 8 bases and 3 bases, with 13 bases remaining between them. The CDR3 sequence is 13 residues long. The CDR3 loop is CASLQAGYYGYTF. The CDR3 DNA reads as TGTGCCAGCCTTCAGGCGGGCTACTATGGCTACACCTTC.

This clonotype was seen ten or more times. The chain employs TRBV12-3 or TRBV12-4 and TRBJ1-2, with D unclear. This CDR3 has 15 amino acids. V was cut by 1 base and J by 0 bases, with 9 bases left in between. Here the CDR3 DNA reads TGTGCCAGCAGTTTAGTGACCGGAGCTAACTATGGCTACACCTTC. Amino acids: CASSLVTGANYGYTF.

This clonotype is judged medium-sized. The rearrangement links TRBV12-3 or TRBV12-4 to TRBJ1-2; tentatively, D is TRBD1 (5 bases). The CDR3 totals 14 residues. Between the trimmed V and J ends, which lost 5 bases and 2 bases, there was a span of 12 bases. CDR3 DNA: TGTGCCAGCAGTGGGACGGTCTCCAACTATGGCTACACCTTC. Its protein product is CASSGTVSNYGYTF.

By sample fraction, this clonotype is medium-sized (0.01 to 0.1%). The rearrangement uses TRBV12-3 or TRBV12-4 and TRBJ1-2, with D unclear. The CDR3 has 11 amino acids. Trimming removed 0 bases at V and 13 bases at J, with 9 bases between. CDR3 nucleotide sequence: TGTGCCAGCAGTTTAGCGCGTGGGTGCACCTTC. Protein sequence: CASSLARGCTF.

By sample fraction, this clonotype is large. The V call is TRBV12-3 or TRBV12-4, the J call TRBJ1-2; 8 nucleotides line up with TRBD1. This CDR3 region has 20 residues. V dropped 5 bases and J dropped 3; count of bases not matched to a gene: 23. CDR3 DNA sequence: TGTGCCAGCAGTATAAGTCCCGGGACAGGAATGATAGGGTATGACTATGGCTACACCTTC. The encoded protein is CASSISPGTGMIGYDYGYTF.

This clonotype is deemed large. The rearrangement uses TRBV12-3 or TRBV12-4 and TRBJ1-2; tentative D call: TRBD1 (5 bases). This CDR3 spans 14 amino acids. Trimming took off 4 bases at V and 1 base at J, with 10 bases between the two ends. The CDR3, as DNA: TGTGCCAGCAGTTCAGGGATACTTAACTATGGCTACACCTTC. This sequence encodes CASSSGILNYGYTF.

J is TRBJ1-2 and V is TRBV12-3 or TRBV12-4, with 7 bases aligning to TRBD1. After removal of 2 bases from V and 4 bases from J, the junction contained 7 bases not matched to a gene. CDR3 size: 15 residues. The CDR3 sequence: CASSLRRQGGYGYTF. The CDR3 nucleotides read TGTGCCAGCAGTTTACGCCGACAGGGTGGCTATGGCTACACCTTC.

This clonotype is categorized as medium-sized (0.01 to 0.1%). This sequence joins TRBV12-3 or TRBV12-4 and TRBJ1-2; the match to TRBD1 covers 9 bases. The CDR3 is made up of 14 amino acids. The ends lost 5 bases at V and 7 bases at J; junction bases unmatched: 8. As DNA, the CDR3 is TGTGCCAGCAGTCCCGGACAGGGGAACCGTGGCTACACCTTC. Protein product: CASSPGQGNRGYTF.

This clonotype is medium-sized by share. The rearrangement links TRBV12-3 or TRBV12-4 to TRBJ1-2; the match to TRBD1 covers 10 bases. The CDR3 contains 15 residues. J lost 7 bases, V lost 2 bases, and 7 bases had no gene match. The CDR3 protein is CASSLLGQGSGGYTF. The DNA of the CDR3 is TGTGCCAGCAGTTTATTGGGACAGGGGTCGGGTGGCTACACCTTC.